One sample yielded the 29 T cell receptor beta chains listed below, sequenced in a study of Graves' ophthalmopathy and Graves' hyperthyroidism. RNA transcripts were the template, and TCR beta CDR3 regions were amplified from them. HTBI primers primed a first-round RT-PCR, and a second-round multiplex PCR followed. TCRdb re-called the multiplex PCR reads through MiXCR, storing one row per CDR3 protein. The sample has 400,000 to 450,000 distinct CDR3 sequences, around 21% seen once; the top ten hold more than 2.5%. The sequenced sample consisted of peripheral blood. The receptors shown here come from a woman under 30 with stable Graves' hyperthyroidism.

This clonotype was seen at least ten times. For the CDR3, the DNA is TGCAGTGCCGCCACGGCGGCAGATACCTACGAGCAGTACTTC. It is translated as CSAATAADTYEQYF. The rearrangement uses TRBV20-1 and TRBJ2-7; D uncertain. The CDR3 covers 14 residues. V lost 6 bases and J lost 2, with 17 bases in between. Germline V gene sequence: CDR1 DFQATT, CDR2 SNEGSKA (reference sequence).

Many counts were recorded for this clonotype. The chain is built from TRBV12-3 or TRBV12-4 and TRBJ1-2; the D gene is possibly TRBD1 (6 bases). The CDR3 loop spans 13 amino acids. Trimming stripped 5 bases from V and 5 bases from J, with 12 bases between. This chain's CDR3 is CASSLETGYGYTF. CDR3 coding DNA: TGTGCCAGCAGTCTTGAAACAGGGTATGGCTACACCTTC.

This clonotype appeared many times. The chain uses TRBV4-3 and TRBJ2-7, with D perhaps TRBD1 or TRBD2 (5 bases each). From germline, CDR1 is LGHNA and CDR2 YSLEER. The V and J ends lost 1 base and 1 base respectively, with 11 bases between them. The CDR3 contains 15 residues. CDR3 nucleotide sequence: TGCGCCAGCAGCCAAGGCCGGGACGGTTCCTACGAGCAGTACTTC. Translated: CASSQGRDGSYEQYF.

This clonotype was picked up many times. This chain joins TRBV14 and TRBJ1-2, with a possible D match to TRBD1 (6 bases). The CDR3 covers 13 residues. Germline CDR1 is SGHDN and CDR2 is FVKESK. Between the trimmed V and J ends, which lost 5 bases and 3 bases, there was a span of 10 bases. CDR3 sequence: CASSSTGHYGYTF. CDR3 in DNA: TGTGCCAGCAGCTCAACAGGGCACTATGGCTACACCTTC.

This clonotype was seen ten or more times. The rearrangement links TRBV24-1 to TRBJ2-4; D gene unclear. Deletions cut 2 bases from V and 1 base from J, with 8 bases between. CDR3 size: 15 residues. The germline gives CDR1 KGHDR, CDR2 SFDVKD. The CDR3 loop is CATSDSTYAKNIQYF. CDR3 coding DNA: TGTGCCACCAGTGATTCGACGTACGCCAAAAACATTCAGTACTTC.

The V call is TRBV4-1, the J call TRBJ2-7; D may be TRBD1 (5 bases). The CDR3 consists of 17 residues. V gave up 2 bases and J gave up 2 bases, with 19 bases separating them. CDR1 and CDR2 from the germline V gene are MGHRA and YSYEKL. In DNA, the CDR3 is TGCGCCAGCAGCCAACCATCCGGCCTCAAGGGGACCTACGAGCAGTACTTC. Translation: CASSQPSGLKGTYEQYF.

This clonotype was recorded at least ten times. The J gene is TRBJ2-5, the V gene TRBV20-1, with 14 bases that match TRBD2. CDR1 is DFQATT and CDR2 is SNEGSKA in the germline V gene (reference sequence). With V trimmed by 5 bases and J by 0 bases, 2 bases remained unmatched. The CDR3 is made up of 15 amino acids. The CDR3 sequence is CSAWTSGGYQETQYF. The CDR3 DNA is TGCAGTGCTTGGACTAGCGGGGGGTACCAAGAGACCCAGTACTTC.

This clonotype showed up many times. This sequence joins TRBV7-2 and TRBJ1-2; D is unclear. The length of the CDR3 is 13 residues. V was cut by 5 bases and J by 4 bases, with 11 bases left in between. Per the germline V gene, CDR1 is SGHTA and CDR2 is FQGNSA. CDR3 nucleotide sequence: TGTGCCAGCAGCCGCGACAAGGGCTATGGCTACACCTTC. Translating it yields CASSRDKGYGYTF. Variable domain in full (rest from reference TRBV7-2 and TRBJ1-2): GAGVSQSPSNKVTEKGKDVELRCDPISGHTALYWYRQSLGQGLEFLIYFQGNSAPDKSGLPSDRFSAERTGGSVSTLTIQRTQQEDSAVYLCASSRDKGYGYTFGSGTRLTVV.

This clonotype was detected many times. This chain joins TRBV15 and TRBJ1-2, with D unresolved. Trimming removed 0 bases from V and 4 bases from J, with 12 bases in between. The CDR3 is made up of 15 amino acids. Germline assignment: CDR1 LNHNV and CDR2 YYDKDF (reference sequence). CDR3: CATSRDGRAPYGYTF. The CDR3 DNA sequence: TGTGCCACCAGCAGAGATGGGAGGGCACCCTATGGCTACACCTTC.

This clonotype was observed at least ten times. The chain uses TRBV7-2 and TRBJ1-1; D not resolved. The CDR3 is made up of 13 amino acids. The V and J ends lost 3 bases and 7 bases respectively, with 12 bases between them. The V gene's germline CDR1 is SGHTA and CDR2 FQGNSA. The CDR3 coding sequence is TGTGCCAGCAGCTTTAAGGTGATAGGTGAAGCTTTCTTT. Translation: CASSFKVIGEAFF.

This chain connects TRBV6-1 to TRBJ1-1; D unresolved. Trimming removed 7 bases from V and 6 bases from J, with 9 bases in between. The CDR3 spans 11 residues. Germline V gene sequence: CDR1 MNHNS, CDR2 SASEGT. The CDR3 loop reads CASTSGAEAFF. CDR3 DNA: TGTGCCAGCACCTCCGGAGCTGAAGCTTTCTTT.

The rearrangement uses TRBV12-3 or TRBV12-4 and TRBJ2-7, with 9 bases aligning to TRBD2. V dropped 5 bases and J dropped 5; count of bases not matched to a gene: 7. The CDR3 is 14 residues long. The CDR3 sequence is CASSDYSGSNEQYF. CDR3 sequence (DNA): TGTGCCAGCAGTGATTATAGCGGGAGTAACGAGCAGTACTTC.

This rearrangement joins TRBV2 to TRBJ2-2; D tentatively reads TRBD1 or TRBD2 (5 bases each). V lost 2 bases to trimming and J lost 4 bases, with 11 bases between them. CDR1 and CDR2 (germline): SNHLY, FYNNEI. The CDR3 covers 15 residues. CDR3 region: CASSERLRGTGELFF. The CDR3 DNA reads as TGTGCCAGCAGTGAAAGGTTGAGGGGCACCGGGGAGCTGTTTTTT.

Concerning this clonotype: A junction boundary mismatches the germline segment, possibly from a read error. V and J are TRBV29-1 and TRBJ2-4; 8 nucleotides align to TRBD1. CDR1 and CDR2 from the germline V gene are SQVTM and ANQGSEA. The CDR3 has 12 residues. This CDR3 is CSARTGWDIQYF. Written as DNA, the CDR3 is TGCAGCGCCAGGACAGGGTGGGACATCCAGTACTTC. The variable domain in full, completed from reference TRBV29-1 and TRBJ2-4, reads SAVISQKPSRDICQRGTSLTIQCQVDSQVTMMFWYRQQPGQSLTLIATANQGSEATYESGFVIDKFPISRPNLTFSTLTVSNMSPEDSSIYLCSARTGWDIQYFGAGTRLSVL.

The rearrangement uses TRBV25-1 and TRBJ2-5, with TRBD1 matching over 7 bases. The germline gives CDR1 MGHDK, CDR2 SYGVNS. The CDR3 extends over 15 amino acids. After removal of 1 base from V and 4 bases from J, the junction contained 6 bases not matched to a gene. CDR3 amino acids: CASSELRGGRETQYF. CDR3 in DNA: TGTGCCAGCAGTGAATTGAGAGGGGGCAGAGAGACCCAGTACTTC.

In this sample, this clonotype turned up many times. This chain's CDR3 is CASSRDGKYGYTF. CDR3 DNA: TGTGCCAGCAGTCGTGACGGGAAATATGGCTACACCTTC. The chain is built from TRBV12-3 or TRBV12-4 and TRBJ1-2; D is uncertain. The ends were cut back, 5 bases at V and 5 bases at J, with 12 bases in the middle. This CDR3 is built from 13 residues.

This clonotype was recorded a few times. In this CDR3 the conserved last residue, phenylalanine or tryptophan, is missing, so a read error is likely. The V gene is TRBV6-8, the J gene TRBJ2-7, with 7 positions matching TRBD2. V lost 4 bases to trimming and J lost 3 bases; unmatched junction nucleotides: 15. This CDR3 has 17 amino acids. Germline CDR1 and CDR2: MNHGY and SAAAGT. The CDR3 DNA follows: TGTGCCAGCAGTTGGGGCGGGAGTAGTATATTAGGCTACGAGCAGTACTCC. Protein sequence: CASSWGGSSILGYEQYS.

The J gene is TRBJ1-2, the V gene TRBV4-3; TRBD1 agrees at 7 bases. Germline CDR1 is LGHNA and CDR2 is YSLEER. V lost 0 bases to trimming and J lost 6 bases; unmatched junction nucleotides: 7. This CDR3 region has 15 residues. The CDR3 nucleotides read TGCGCCAGCAGCCAAGATGGGCAGGGGGTCAATGGCTACACCTTC. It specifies CASSQDGQGVNGYTF.

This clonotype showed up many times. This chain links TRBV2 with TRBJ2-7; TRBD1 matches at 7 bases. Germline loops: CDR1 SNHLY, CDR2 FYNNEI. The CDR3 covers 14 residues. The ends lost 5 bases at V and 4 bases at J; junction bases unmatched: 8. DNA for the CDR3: TGTGCCAGCAGTCAGGACAGGAGACTATACGAGCAGTACTTC. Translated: CASSQDRRLYEQYF.

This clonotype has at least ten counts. The CDR3 is CSVGRQGPNTGELFF. In nucleotides, the CDR3 is TGCAGCGTTGGGCGACAGGGGCCAAACACCGGGGAGCTGTTTTTT. The V gene is TRBV29-1, the J gene TRBJ2-2; TRBD1 matches 8 bases. The germline V gene encodes CDR1 SQVTM and CDR2 ANQGSEA. V dropped 4 bases and J dropped 2; count of bases not matched to a gene: 6. The CDR3 runs to 15 residues.

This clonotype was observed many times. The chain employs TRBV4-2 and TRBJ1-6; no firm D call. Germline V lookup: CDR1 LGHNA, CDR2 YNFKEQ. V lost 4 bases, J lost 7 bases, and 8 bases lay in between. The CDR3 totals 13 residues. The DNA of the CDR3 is TGTGCCAGCAGCCCCACCACAAATTCACCCCTCCACTTT. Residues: CASSPTTNSPLHF.

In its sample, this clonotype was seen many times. The CDR3 loop is CASSLSGAVETQYF. In DNA form, the CDR3 reads TGTGCCAGCAGCTTATCGGGGGCCGTAGAGACCCAGTACTTC. The chain has TRBV7-2 and TRBJ2-5, with D tentatively TRBD1 or TRBD2 (6 bases each). V gave up 2 bases and J gave up 4 bases, with 11 bases separating them. The V gene's germline CDR1 is SGHTA and CDR2 FQGNSA. The CDR3 spans 14 residues.

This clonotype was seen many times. CDR3 region: CASSPGTSALGETQYF. The CDR3 DNA sequence: TGTGCCAGCAGCCCAGGGACTAGCGCATTAGGGGAGACCCAGTACTTC. V and J are TRBV7-3 and TRBJ2-5; 10 bases align to TRBD2. Germline CDR1 SGHTA, CDR2 FQGTGA. This CDR3 has 16 residues. J was trimmed by 5 bases and V by 5 bases; bases with no gene match: 11. The complete variable domain, with remaining parts taken from reference TRBV7-3 and TRBJ2-5, reads GAGVSQTPSNKVTEKGKYVELRCDPISGHTALYWYRQSLGQGPEFLIYFQGTGAADDSGLPNDRFFAVRPEGSVSTLKIQRTERGDSAVYLCASSPGTSALGETQYFGPGTRLLVL.

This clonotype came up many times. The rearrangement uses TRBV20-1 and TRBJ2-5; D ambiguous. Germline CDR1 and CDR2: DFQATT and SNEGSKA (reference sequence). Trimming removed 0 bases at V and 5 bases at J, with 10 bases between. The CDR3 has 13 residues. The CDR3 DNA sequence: TGCAGTGCTAGAGACAATGGGGTGGAGACCCAGTACTTC. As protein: CSARDNGVETQYF.

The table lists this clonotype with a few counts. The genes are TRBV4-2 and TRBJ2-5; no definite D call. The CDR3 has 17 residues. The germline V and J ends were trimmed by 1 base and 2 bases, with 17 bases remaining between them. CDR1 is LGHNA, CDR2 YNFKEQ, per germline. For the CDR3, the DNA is TGTGCCAGCAGCCAAGGGAAGTACCTCAACGGTCAAGAGACCCAGTACTTC. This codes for CASSQGKYLNGQETQYF.

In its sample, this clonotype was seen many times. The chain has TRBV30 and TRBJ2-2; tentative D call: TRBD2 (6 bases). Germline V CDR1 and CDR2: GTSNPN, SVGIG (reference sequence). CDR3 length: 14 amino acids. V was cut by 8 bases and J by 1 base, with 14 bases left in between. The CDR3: CAGIYSGNTGELFF. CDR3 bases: TGTGCCGGAATTTATAGCGGGAACACCGGGGAGCTGTTTTTT. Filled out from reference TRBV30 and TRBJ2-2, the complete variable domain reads SQTIHQWPATLVQPVGSPLSLECTVEGTSNPNLYWYRQAAGRGLQLLFYSVGIGQISSEVPQNLSASRPQDRQFILSSKKLLLSDSGFYLCAGIYSGNTGELFFGEGSRLTVL.

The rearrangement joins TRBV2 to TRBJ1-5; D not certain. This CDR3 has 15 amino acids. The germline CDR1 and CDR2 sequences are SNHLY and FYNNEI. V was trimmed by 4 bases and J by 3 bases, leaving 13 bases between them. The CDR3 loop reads CASSAGQTNNQPQHF. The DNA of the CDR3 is TGTGCCAGCAGTGCCGGGCAAACCAACAATCAGCCCCAGCATTTT. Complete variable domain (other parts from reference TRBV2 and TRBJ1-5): EPEVTQTPSHQVTQMGQEVILRCVPISNHLYFYWYRQILGQKVEFLVSFYNNEISEKSEIFDDQFSVERPDGSNFTLKIRSTKLEDSAMYFCASSAGQTNNQPQHFGDGTRLSIL.

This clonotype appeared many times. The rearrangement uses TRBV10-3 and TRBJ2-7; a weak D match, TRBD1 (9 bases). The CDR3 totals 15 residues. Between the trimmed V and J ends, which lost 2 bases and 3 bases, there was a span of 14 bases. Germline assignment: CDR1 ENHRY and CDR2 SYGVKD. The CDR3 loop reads CAISEREGQGYEQYF. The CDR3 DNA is TGTGCCATCAGTGAGCGGGAGGGACAGGGCTACGAGCAGTACTTC.

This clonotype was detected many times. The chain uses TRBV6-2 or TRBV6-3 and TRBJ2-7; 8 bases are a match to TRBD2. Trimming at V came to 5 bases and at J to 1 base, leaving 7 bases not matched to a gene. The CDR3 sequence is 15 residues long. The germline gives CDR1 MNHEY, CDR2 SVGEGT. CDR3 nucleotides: TGTGCCAGCAGTACCCGACTAGCGCATTCCTACGAGCAGTACTTC. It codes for CASSTRLAHSYEQYF.